Presented here are 13 T cell receptor beta chains from one specimen sequenced in a study of blood T cell repertoires in COVID-19 (dated by TCRdb to about 2020). Receptors were amplified or captured by the immunoSEQ multiplex PCR assay. In its TCRdb copy, this immuneACCESS table keeps in-frame sequences only and misses some clones. Where compared with another copy, unresolved V genes explain less than half of these, and the others have no known cause. The sample profile shows about 670,000 clones; around 90% of them were found once. The ten largest clones take up about 0.26% of the sample. The sequenced sample was peripheral blood. Receptors were obtained from a woman aged 18-35 years with acute or convalescent COVID-19.

The CDR3 DNA sequence: TGCGCCAGCAGCCACCCACAGGGGGCCGCGAACACTGAAGCTTTCTTT. Translated, it gives CASSHPQGAANTEAFF. The chain links TRBV4-1 to TRBJ1-1, with 9 positions matching TRBD1. The CDR3 has 16 residues. V shed 3 bases and J 1 base; nucleotides not matched to a gene: 6. The germline gives CDR1 MGHRA, CDR2 YSYEKL.

The J gene is TRBJ1-6, the V gene TRBV5-1; TRBD1 matches 9 bases. The germline V gene encodes CDR1 SGHRS and CDR2 YFSETQ. V gave up 0 bases and J gave up 8 bases; unmatched junction bases: 12. The CDR3 is 18 residues long. CDR3 nucleotide sequence: TGCGCCAGCAGCTTGGCCGGGACAGGGTTGACGGGGCATTCACCCCTCCACTTT. Its translation: CASSLAGTGLTGHSPLHF.

Concerning this clone itself: This same CDR3 is encoded by further DNA sequences in the sample. The rearrangement joins TRBV5-6 to TRBJ2-2, with TRBD1 identical over 7 bases. The germline V gene has CDR1 SGHDT and CDR2 YYEEEE. V trimming: 0 bases; J trimming: 3 bases; junction bases outside the gene matches: 2. The CDR3 length is 15 residues. The CDR3 DNA sequence: TGTGCCAGCAGCTTGGGGGACAGCTACACCGGGGAGCTGTTTTTT. Translation gives CASSLGDSYTGELFF. The full variable domain, in which reference TRBV5-6 and TRBJ2-2 provide the parts outside the CDR3, is DAGVTQSPTHLIKTRGQQVTLRCSPKSGHDTVSWYQQALGQGPQFIFQYYEEEERQRGNFPDRFSGHQFPNYSSELNVNALLLGDSALYLCASSLGDSYTGELFFGEGSRLTVL.

The chain has TRBV5-1 and TRBJ2-1, with 10 bases fitting TRBD2. The CDR3 covers 17 residues. V shed 1 base, J shed 6 bases, and the junction held 10 bases outside the gene matches. Germline loops: CDR1 SGHRS, CDR2 YFSETQ. CDR3 bases: TGCGCCAGCAGCTTGATGGTAGCGGGGGGCCCGTCCAATGAGCAGTTCTTC. Its translation: CASSLMVAGGPSNEQFF.

To note about this clone: Other DNA sequences within the sample encode an identical CDR3. V and J are TRBV27 and TRBJ2-2; 9 bases fit TRBD1. The CDR3 is 14 residues long. The J segment lost 5 bases and the V segment lost 5 bases, leaving 3 bases of the junction unmatched. Germline CDR1 MNHEY, CDR2 SMNVEV (reference sequence). In DNA, the CDR3 is TGTGCCAGCAGTCCGGGACAGGGTACCGGGGAGCTGTTTTTT. This gives the protein CASSPGQGTGELFF.

The V call is TRBV9, the J call TRBJ1-6, with 7 bases fitting TRBD1. The CDR3 loop spans 15 amino acids. With V trimmed by 4 bases and J by 14 bases, 15 bases remained unmatched. Germline-derived CDR1 and CDR2 are SGDLS and YYNGEE. In nucleotides, the CDR3 is TGTGCCAGCAGCAACGACCGGACAGGCCCCACGGCCCTCCACTTT. As protein: CASSNDRTGPTALHF.

The gene calls are TRBV6-4 and TRBJ2-2; 8 nucleotides agree with TRBD2. Trimming at V came to 0 bases and at J to 2 bases, leaving 2 bases not matched to a gene. Germline CDR1 and CDR2: MRHNA and SNTAGT. This CDR3 region has 16 residues. The CDR3 bases are TGTGCCAGCAGTGACTCGGCGGGGGGAAACACCGGGGAGCTGTTTTTT. Translated, it gives CASSDSAGGNTGELFF.

The chain couples TRBV11-2 to TRBJ1-1; D gene ambiguous. The CDR3 length is 13 residues. Germline values: CDR1 SGHAT, CDR2 FQNNGV. V lost 4 bases, J lost 0 bases, and 6 bases lay in between. The CDR3 loop is CASSSEVNTEAFF. CDR3 bases: TGTGCCAGCAGCTCTGAGGTGAACACTGAAGCTTTCTTT. The full variable domain, rest sourced from reference TRBV11-2 and TRBJ1-1, is EAGVAQSPRYKIIEKRQSVAFWCNPISGHATLYWYQQILGQGPKLLIQFQNNGVVDDSQLPKDRFSAERLKGVDSTLKIQPAKLEDSAVYLCASSSEVNTEAFFGQGTRLTVV.

The V call is TRBV6-5, the J call TRBJ1-1; 7 bases agree with TRBD1. Germline trimming cut 2 bases from V and 6 bases from J; bases unmatched to any gene: 3. CDR3 size: 13 residues. The germline CDR1 and CDR2 sequences are MNHEY and SVGAGI. The CDR3 nucleotides are TGTGCCAGCAGTTACAACAGGGGCCCTGAAGCTTTCTTT. Encoded protein: CASSYNRGPEAFF.

The CDR3 DNA reads TGTGCCAGCAGTGAGGAACGGAGAGACACCGGGGAGCTGTTTTTT. This gives the protein CASSEERRDTGELFF. This chain joins TRBV6-1 and TRBJ2-2; D uncertain. V was trimmed by 3 bases and J by 3 bases, leaving 11 bases between them. Germline loops: CDR1 MNHNS, CDR2 SASEGT. The CDR3 runs to 15 residues.

The V and J genes are TRBV4-3 and TRBJ1-3; D gene unclear. Trimming removed 1 base from V and 3 bases from J, with 10 bases in between. CDR1 is LGHNA, CDR2 YSLEER, per germline. The CDR3 covers 15 residues. CDR3 bases: TGCGCCAGCAGCCAAGTTATAGGGAGTGGAAACACCATATATTTT. It codes for CASSQVIGSGNTIYF.

The rearrangement uses TRBV6-1 and TRBJ2-1; D may be TRBD2 (5 bases). V was shortened by 2 bases and J by 7 bases, with 15 bases between the two germline ends. The CDR3 totals 15 residues. Germline lookup yields CDR1 MNHNS and CDR2 SASEGT. The CDR3 sequence: CASSETKGTGNEQFF. CDR3 DNA sequence: TGTGCCAGCAGTGAAACTAAGGGAACGGGGAATGAGCAGTTCTTC.

This clone appeared once. The genes are TRBV6-2 or TRBV6-3 and TRBJ1-1; D is possibly TRBD1 (5 bases). The V and J ends lost 4 bases and 11 bases respectively, with 14 bases between them. The CDR3 runs to 12 residues. Germline V gives CDR1 MNHEY, CDR2 SVGEGT. CDR3 nucleotides: TGTGCCAGCAGTTGGGAGGGGATTATGGCTTTCTTT. Translated, it gives CASSWEGIMAFF.